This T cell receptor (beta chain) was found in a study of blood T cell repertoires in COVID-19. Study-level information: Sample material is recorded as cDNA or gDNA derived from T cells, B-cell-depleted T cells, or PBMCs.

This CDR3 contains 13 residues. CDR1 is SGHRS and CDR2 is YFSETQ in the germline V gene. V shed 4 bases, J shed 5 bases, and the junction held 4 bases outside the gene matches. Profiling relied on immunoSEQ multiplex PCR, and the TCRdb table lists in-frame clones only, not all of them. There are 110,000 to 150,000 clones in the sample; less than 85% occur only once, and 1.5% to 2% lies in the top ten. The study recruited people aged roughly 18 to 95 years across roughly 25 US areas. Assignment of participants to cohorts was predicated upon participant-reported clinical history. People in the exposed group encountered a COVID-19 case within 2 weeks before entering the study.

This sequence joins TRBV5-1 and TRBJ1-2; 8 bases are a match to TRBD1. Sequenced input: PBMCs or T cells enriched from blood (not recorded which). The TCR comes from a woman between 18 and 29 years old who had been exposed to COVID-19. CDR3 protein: CASSTGTGYGYTF. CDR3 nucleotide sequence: TGCGCCAGCAGCACCGGGACAGGTTATGGCTACACCTTC.